One sample yielded the 18 T cell receptor beta chains listed below, sequenced in a study of immune evolution from preneoplasia to lung adenocarcinoma. Using immunoSEQ multiplex PCR, the repertoire was profiled, and TCRdb retains in-frame clones only, with some absent. In the table there are more than 6,000 clones, approximately 79% of which are singletons. Source material: FFPE minimally invasive lung adenocarcinoma tissue. These TCRs come from a person aged 70 to 79 with lung adenocarcinoma.

The chain carries TRBV6-5 and TRBJ1-2; 7 positions match TRBD1. The CDR3 spans 11 residues. The germline V gene encodes CDR1 MNHEY and CDR2 SVGAGI. V shed 6 bases, J shed 12 bases, and the junction held 7 bases outside the gene matches. The DNA of the CDR3 is TGTGCCAGCAGCGAACAGGGGAGGCACACCTTC. Its protein is CASSEQGRHTF.

The chain employs TRBV10-3 and TRBJ2-2; no firm D call. Germline values: CDR1 ENHRY, CDR2 SYGVKD. CDR3 size: 13 residues. Trimming shortened V by 0 bases and J by 7 bases, and 6 bases separated the two germline ends. The CDR3 here is CAISESEDGELFF. Written as DNA, the CDR3 is TGTGCCATCAGTGAGTCGGAAGACGGGGAGCTGTTTTTT.

This sequence joins TRBV11-3 and TRBJ2-3, with D uncertain. Deletions cut 0 bases from V and 10 bases from J, with 14 bases between. Germline lookup yields CDR1 SGHNT and CDR2 YENEEA. This CDR3 is built from 14 residues. DNA of the CDR3: TGTGCCAGCAGCTTAGAGTCGAGCAGTGTTTCGCAGTATTTT. Translating it yields CASSLESSSVSQYF.

V is TRBV28 and J is TRBJ2-1, with a possible D match to TRBD1 (6 bases). The V and J ends lost 3 bases and 8 bases respectively, with 14 bases between them. Germline V gives CDR1 MDHEN, CDR2 SYDVKM. This CDR3 has 14 amino acids. The CDR3 spells CASSFDPGVDEQFF. The CDR3 nucleotides are TGTGCCAGCAGTTTCGATCCAGGGGTGGATGAGCAGTTCTTC.

This chain links TRBV9 with TRBJ1-4; D not certain. This CDR3 spans 12 amino acids. V lost 6 bases and J 4 bases, leaving 7 bases between the germline ends. Germline V gene sequence: CDR1 SGDLS, CDR2 YYNGEE. The CDR3, as DNA: TGTGCCAGCACGGGAAGTAATGAAAAACTGTTTTTT. It encodes CASTGSNEKLFF.

This chain connects TRBV7-9 to TRBJ2-4; maybe TRBD2 (6 bases). V was cut by 0 bases and J by 0 bases, with 15 bases left in between. Germline V gene sequence: CDR1 SEHNR, CDR2 FQNEAQ (reference sequence). This CDR3 has 18 residues. The CDR3 sequence: CASSLAQFRGRAKNIQYF. CDR3 bases: TGTGCCAGCAGCTTAGCCCAATTCCGGGGGAGAGCCAAAAACATTCAGTACTTC.

This CDR3 is CASSFQDSRGYTF. The DNA for the CDR3 is TGTGCCAGCAGCTTTCAGGACAGTCGTGGCTACACCTTC. The chain links TRBV5-5 to TRBJ1-2; D might be TRBD1 (6 bases). V was pared by 2 bases and J by 7 bases, with 12 bases between. This CDR3 region has 13 residues. The V gene's germline CDR1 is SGHKS and CDR2 YYEKEE (reference sequence). Based on the CDR3 plus reference TRBV5-5 and TRBJ1-2, the full variable domain is DAGVTQSPTHLIKTRGQQVTLRCSPISGHKSVSWYQQVLGQGPQFIFQYYEKEERGRGNFPDRFSARQFPNYSSELNVNALLLGDSALYLCASSFQDSRGYTFGSGTRLTVV.

V gene TRBV19 combines with J gene TRBJ2-2; D not resolved. This CDR3 region has 14 residues. Per the germline V gene, CDR1 is LNHDA and CDR2 is SQIVND (reference sequence). The ends were cut back, 7 bases at V and 0 bases at J, with 9 bases in the middle. The CDR3: CASNGLANTGELFF. The CDR3 DNA follows: TGTGCCAGTAATGGTCTAGCGAACACCGGGGAGCTGTTTTTT.

The J gene is TRBJ2-2, the V gene TRBV14; D not resolved. The CDR3 extends over 14 amino acids. Deletions cut 4 bases from V and 4 bases from J, with 10 bases between. The germline CDR1 and CDR2 sequences are SGHDN and FVKESK. The CDR3: CASSPRVGTGELFF. CDR3 nucleotide sequence: TGTGCCAGCAGCCCTAGAGTCGGCACCGGGGAGCTGTTTTTT.

This clone has a single count. The gene calls are TRBV18 and TRBJ2-5, with D perhaps matching TRBD2 (6 bases). The CDR3 spans 14 residues. Looked up from germline, CDR1 is KGHSH and CDR2 is LQKENI. The V gene lost 5 bases and the J gene lost 3 bases, with 13 bases spanning the gap. CDR3 in DNA: TGTGCCAGCTCATTAACACTAGCTAAAGAGACCCAGTACTTC. Protein product: CASSLTLAKETQYF. The full variable domain, completed using reference TRBV18 and TRBJ2-5, is NAGVMQNPRHLVRRRGQEARLRCSPMKGHSHVYWYRQLPEEGLKFMVYLQKENIIDESGMPKERFSAEFPKEGPSILRIQQVVRGDSAAYFCASSLTLAKETQYFGPGTRLLVL.

V gene TRBV9 combines with J gene TRBJ2-7, with D perhaps being TRBD1 or TRBD2 (7 bases each). V was clipped by 4 bases and J by 4 bases, with 21 bases between them. Germline loops: CDR1 SGDLS, CDR2 YYNGEE. The CDR3 covers 16 residues. The CDR3 loop is CASSPGGAGQVYEQYF. The CDR3, as DNA: TGTGCCAGCAGCCCAGGGGGGGCGGGACAAGTATACGAGCAGTACTTC.

V and J are TRBV27 and TRBJ2-3; TRBD1 agrees at 9 bases. Germline-derived CDR1 and CDR2 are MNHEY and SMNVEV (reference sequence). The CDR3 length is 17 residues. Trimming took 4 bases from V and 5 from J; bases not matched to a gene: 13. CDR3 sequence reads: CASSSRGQGDGIDTQYF. CDR3 coding DNA: TGTGCCAGCAGTTCCCGGGGACAGGGAGACGGAATAGATACGCAGTATTTT.

The rearrangement links TRBV11-2 to TRBJ2-7, with a possible D match to TRBD1 (6 bases). This CDR3 region has 13 residues. V shed 3 bases and J shed 5 bases, with 11 bases lying between them. Germline CDR1 SGHAT, CDR2 FQNNGV. The CDR3 spells CASSFVGQNEQYF. The CDR3 nucleotides are TGTGCCAGCAGCTTCGTCGGACAGAACGAGCAGTACTTC.

The chain has TRBV5-5 and TRBJ1-5; 9 nucleotides line up with TRBD1. Losses at the gene ends were 0 bases for V and 2 bases for J; bases not matched to a gene: 3. Germline lookup yields CDR1 SGHKS and CDR2 YYEKEE (reference sequence). The CDR3 runs to 16 residues. This chain's CDR3 is CASSLAGQGGNQPQHF. The CDR3 DNA follows: TGTGCCAGCAGCTTGGCGGGACAGGGAGGCAATCAGCCCCAGCATTTT.

The V and J genes are TRBV6-1 and TRBJ2-5, with 7 bases matching TRBD2. The J segment lost 5 bases and the V segment lost 3 bases, leaving 3 bases of the junction unmatched. The CDR3 is 13 amino acids. In germline, CDR1 is MNHNS, CDR2 SASEGT. Here the CDR3 DNA reads TGTGCCAGCAGTGAGGGGGGGTGGGAGACCCAGTACTTC. It codes for CASSEGGWETQYF.

This chain joins TRBV5-5 and TRBJ2-7, with D possibly being TRBD2 (6 bases). Per germline, CDR1 SGHKS and CDR2 YYEKEE (reference sequence). Deletions cut 4 bases from V and 1 base from J, with 9 bases between. This CDR3 spans 13 amino acids. The CDR3, as DNA: TGTGCCAGCAGCGATAGCGGATCCTACGAGCAGTACTTC. The encoded protein is CASSDSGSYEQYF.

The chain links TRBV7-6 to TRBJ1-5; tentatively, D is TRBD1 (5 bases). Trimming removed 2 bases at V and 3 bases at J, with 14 bases between. Germline V lookup: CDR1 SGHVS, CDR2 FNYEAQ. This CDR3 has 16 amino acids. The CDR3 sequence: CASSLNGADYNQPQHF. The CDR3 DNA follows: TGTGCCAGCAGCTTAAATGGGGCTGACTACAATCAGCCCCAGCATTTT.

The CDR3 here is CASSSWAGPSGEKLFF. CDR3 bases: TGTGCCAGCAGTTCCTGGGCAGGGCCTTCGGGGGAAAAACTGTTTTTT. The J gene is TRBJ1-4, the V gene TRBV27, with D possibly being TRBD1 (5 bases). The germline CDR1 and CDR2 sequences are MNHEY and SMNVEV (reference sequence). CDR3 length: 16 residues. Trimming took 4 bases from V and 8 from J, leaving 20 bases between them.